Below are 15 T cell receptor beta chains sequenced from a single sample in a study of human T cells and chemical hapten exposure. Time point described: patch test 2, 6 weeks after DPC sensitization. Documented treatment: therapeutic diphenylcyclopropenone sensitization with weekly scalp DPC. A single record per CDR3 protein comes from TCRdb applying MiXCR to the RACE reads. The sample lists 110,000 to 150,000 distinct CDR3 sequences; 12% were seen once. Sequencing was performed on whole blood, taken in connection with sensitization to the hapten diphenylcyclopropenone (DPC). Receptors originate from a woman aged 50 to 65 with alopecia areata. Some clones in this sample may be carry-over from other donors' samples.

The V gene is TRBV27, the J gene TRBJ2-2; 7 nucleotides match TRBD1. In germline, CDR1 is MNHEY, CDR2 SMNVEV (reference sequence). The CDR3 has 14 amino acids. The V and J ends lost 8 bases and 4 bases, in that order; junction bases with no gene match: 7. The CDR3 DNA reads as TGTGCCAGCCGTCCGGGACAGAGCACCGGGGAGCTGTTTTTT. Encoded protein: CASRPGQSTGELFF.

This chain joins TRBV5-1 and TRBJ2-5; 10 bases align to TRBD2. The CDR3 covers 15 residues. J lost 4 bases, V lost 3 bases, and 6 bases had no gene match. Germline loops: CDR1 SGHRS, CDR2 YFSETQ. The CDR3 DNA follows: TGCGCCAGCAGCTGGTCGGGACTAGCGAGAGAGACCCAGTACTTC. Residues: CASSWSGLARETQYF.

CDR3 nucleotide sequence: TGTGCCAGCAGCCCCGTTGACAGGAGCGGGGGGGAGCTGTTTTTT. This sequence encodes CASSPVDRSGGELFF. The chain recombines TRBV11-2 with TRBJ2-2, with D tentatively TRBD1 or TRBD2 (6 bases each). Germline-derived CDR1 and CDR2 are SGHAT and FQNNGV. The CDR3 totals 15 residues. Between the trimmed V and J ends, which lost 5 bases and 8 bases, there was a span of 18 bases.

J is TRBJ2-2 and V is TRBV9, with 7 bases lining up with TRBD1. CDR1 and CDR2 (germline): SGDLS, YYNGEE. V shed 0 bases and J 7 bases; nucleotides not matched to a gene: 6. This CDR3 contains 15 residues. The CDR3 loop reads CASSVGQGVGGELFF. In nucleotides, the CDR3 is TGTGCCAGCAGCGTAGGTCAGGGGGTAGGCGGGGAGCTGTTTTTT.

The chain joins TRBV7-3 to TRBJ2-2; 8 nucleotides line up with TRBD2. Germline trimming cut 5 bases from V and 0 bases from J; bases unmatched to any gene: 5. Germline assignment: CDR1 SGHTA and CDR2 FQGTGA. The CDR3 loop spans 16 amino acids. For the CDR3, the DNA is TGTGCCAGCAGCCCAACGGGAGGGCCGAACACCGGGGAGCTGTTTTTT. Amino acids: CASSPTGGPNTGELFF.

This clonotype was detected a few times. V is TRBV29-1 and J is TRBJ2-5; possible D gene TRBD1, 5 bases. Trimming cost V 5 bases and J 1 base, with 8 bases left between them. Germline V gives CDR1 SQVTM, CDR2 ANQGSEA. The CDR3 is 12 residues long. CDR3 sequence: CSVSTGQETQYF. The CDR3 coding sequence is TGCAGCGTTAGCACAGGCCAAGAGACCCAGTACTTC.

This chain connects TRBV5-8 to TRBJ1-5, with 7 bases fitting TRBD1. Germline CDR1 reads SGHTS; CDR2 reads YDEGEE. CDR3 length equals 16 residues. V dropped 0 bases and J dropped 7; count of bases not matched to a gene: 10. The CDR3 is CASSLGDREGEQPQHF. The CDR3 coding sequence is TGTGCCAGCAGCTTGGGCGACAGGGAGGGAGAACAGCCCCAGCATTTT. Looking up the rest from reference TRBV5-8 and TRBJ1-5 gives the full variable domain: EAGVTQSPTHLIKTRGQQATLRCSPISGHTSVYWYQQALGLGLQFLLWYDEGEERNRGNFPPRFSGRQFPNYSSELNVNALELEDSALYLCASSLGDREGEQPQHFGDGTRLSIL.

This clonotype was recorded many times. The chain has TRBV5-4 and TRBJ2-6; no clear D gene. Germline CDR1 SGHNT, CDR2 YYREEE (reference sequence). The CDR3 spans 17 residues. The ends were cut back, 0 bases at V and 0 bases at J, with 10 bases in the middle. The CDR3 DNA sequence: TGTGCCAGCAGCTTGGAGTTAGTAGGCTCTGGGGCCAACGTCCTGACTTTC. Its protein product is CASSLELVGSGANVLTF.

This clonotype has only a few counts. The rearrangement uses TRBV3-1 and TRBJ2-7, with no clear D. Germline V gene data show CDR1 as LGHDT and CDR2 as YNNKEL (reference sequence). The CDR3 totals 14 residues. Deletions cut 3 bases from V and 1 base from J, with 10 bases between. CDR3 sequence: CASSHPGHSYEQYF. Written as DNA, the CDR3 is TGTGCCAGCAGCCACCCGGGCCATTCCTACGAGCAGTACTTC.

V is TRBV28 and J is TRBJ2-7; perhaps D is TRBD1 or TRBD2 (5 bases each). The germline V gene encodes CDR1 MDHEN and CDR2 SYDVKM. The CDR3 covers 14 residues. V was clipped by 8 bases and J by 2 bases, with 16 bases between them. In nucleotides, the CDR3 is TGTGCCAGCCTTGGGACCTCGCCTCCCTACGAGCAGTACTTC. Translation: CASLGTSPPYEQYF.

CDR3 sequence (DNA): TGTGCCAGCAGCAAACAGGGGGCTGGCACTGAAGCTTTCTTT. It codes for CASSKQGAGTEAFF. The gene calls are TRBV7-8 and TRBJ1-1; TRBD1 matches at 9 bases. This CDR3 region has 14 residues. Germline values: CDR1 SGHVS, CDR2 FQNEAQ. V was pared by 5 bases and J by 4 bases, with 5 bases of the junction left unmatched.

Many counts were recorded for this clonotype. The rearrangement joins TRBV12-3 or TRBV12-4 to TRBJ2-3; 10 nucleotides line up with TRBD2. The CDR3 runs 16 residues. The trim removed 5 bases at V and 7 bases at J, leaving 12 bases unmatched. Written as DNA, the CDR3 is TGTGCCAGCAGTCCCCTCGAGGGTAGCGGGGGGAATACGCAGTATTTT. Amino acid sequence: CASSPLEGSGGNTQYF.

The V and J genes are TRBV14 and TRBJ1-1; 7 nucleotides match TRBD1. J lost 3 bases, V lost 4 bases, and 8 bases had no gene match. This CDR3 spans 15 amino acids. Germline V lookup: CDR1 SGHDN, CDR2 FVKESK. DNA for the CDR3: TGTGCCAGCAGCCTTCTACAGGGGTTTGACACTGAAGCTTTCTTT. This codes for CASSLLQGFDTEAFF.

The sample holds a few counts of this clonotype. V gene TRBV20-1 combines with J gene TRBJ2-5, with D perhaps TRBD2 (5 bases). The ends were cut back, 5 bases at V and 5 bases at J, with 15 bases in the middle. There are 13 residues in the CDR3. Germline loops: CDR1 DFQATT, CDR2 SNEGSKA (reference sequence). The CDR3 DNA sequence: TGCAGTGCTCCTTGGGTAGCGCTCGAGACCCAGTACTTC. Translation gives CSAPWVALETQYF.

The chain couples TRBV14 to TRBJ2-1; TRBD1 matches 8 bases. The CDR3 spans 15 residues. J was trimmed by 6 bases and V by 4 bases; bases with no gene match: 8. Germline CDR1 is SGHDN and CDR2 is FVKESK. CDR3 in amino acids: CASSLTGVRINEQFF. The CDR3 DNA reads TGTGCCAGCAGCCTGACAGGGGTGCGGATCAATGAGCAGTTCTTC.